This is a list of T cell receptor beta chains from one sample in a study of cytomegalovirus exposure and HLA in healthy donors. The method was immunoSEQ multiplex PCR; TCRdb's version includes in-frame clones alone and lacks a portion of them. Counted here are around 100,000 clones, more than 70% occurring once; the ten biggest clones make up about 3.6%. The sample consisted of PBMCs. These receptors were taken from a man younger than 40 in good health and CMV-seronegative. Both conserved end residues are part of each CDR3. Fields, in order: V gene, J gene, clone size, D gene, CDR3 DNA, CDR3 protein. D genes are given only for firm matches. A clone size is listed for some rows: how often the clone was seen (once, few, many), or a class if it is expanded.

V: TRBV6-1; J: TRBJ2-7; size: NA; D: NA; DNA: TGTGCCAGCAGTGAGGAGAGAGAGTACGAGCAGTACTTC; CDR3: CASSEEREYEQYF
V: TRBV7-9; J: TRBJ1-3; size: NA; D: NA; DNA: TGTGCCAGCAGCTTAGCGGAGGGCTCTGGAAACACCATATATTTT; CDR3: CASSLAEGSGNTIYF
V: TRBV5-6; J: TRBJ2-3; size: once; D: TRBD1; DNA: TGTGCCAGCAGCGTCGACAGGGGGCGATTTAGCGATACGCAGTATTTT; CDR3: CASSVDRGRFSDTQYF
V: TRBV9; J: TRBJ2-1; size: few; D: TRBD2; DNA: TGTGCCAGCAGCGTATTAGCGGGAGGGTGGAATGAGCAGTTCTTC; CDR3: CASSVLAGGWNEQFF
V: TRBV6-4; J: TRBJ1-2; size: NA; D: TRBD1; DNA: TGTGCCAGCAGTTCTACAGGGGGCCTGGGCTTTTATGGCTACACCTTC; CDR3: CASSSTGGLGFYGYTF
V: TRBV11-2; J: TRBJ1-3; size: NA; D: NA; DNA: TGTGCCAGCAGCTTAGCAGGGGTTGGAAACACCATATATTTT; CDR3: CASSLAGVGNTIYF
V: TRBV25-1; J: TRBJ2-1; size: NA; D: TRBD2; DNA: TGTGCCAGCAGTGAATGGACTAGCGGATCCTACAATGAGCAGTTCTTC; CDR3: CASSEWTSGSYNEQFF
V: TRBV7-9; J: TRBJ2-5; size: NA; D: TRBD2; DNA: TGTGCCAGCAACCCCAGCGGGAGGGCAGGAGAGACCCAGTACTTC; CDR3: CASNPSGRAGETQYF
V: TRBV25-1; J: TRBJ1-6; size: NA; D: TRBD1; DNA: TGTGCCAGCAGTGATGGGACAGATAATTCACCCCTCCACTTT; CDR3: CASSDGTDNSPLHF
V: TRBV10-1; J: TRBJ2-5; size: NA; D: NA; DNA: TGCGCCAGCAGTACAAATACCCAGTACTTC; CDR3: CASSTNTQYF
V: TRBV28; J: TRBJ2-5; size: NA; D: TRBD1; DNA: TGTGCCAGCACCCTCCAGGGGGAAGAGACCCAGTACTTC; CDR3: CASTLQGEETQYF
V: TRBV6-6; J: TRBJ1-2; size: NA; D: TRBD1; DNA: TGTGCCAGCAGAGACAGGGTACTAAACTATGGCTACACCTTC; CDR3: CASRDRVLNYGYTF
V: TRBV10-3; J: TRBJ2-1; size: NA; D: TRBD2; DNA: TGTGCCATCAGTGAACCTGGACTAGCGGGAGTCAATGAGCAGTTCTTC; CDR3: CAISEPGLAGVNEQFF
V: TRBV11-2; J: TRBJ2-2; size: NA; D: TRBD2; DNA: TGTGCCAGCATAAGACTAGCGGGGGGGCCCGGGGAGCTGTTTTTT; CDR3: CASIRLAGGPGELFF
V: TRBV7-2; J: TRBJ2-5; size: NA; D: NA; DNA: TGTGCCAGCAGCCCTACCCGGGAGACCCAGTACTTC; CDR3: CASSPTRETQYF
V: TRBV18; J: TRBJ2-1; size: NA; D: TRBD1; DNA: TGTGCCAGCTCGCCGGGACAGGACTCCTACAATGAGCAGTTCTTC; CDR3: CASSPGQDSYNEQFF
V: TRBV6-5; J: TRBJ2-7; size: NA; D: TRBD1; DNA: TGTGCCAGCAGTTACGACAGGGGAATCTCCTACGAGCAGTACTTC; CDR3: CASSYDRGISYEQYF
V: TRBV15; J: TRBJ1-1; size: NA; D: NA; DNA: TGTGCCACCAGCAGAGCCATGGGACACAATGAAGCTTTCTTT; CDR3: CATSRAMGHNEAFF
V: TRBV18; J: TRBJ1-1; size: NA; D: NA; DNA: TGTGCCAGCTCACCGACTCCCCGAGAGGCTGAAGCTTTCTTT; CDR3: CASSPTPREAEAFF
V: TRBV5-4; J: TRBJ2-7; size: NA; D: TRBD1; DNA: TGTGCCAGCAGCTCCGGGACAGGGAGGAGCGAGCAGTACTTC; CDR3: CASSSGTGRSEQYF
V: TRBV5-6; J: TRBJ2-4; size: NA; D: NA; DNA: TGTGCCAGCAGCTTGTACGTGAGCATAGCCAAAAACATTCAGTACTTC; CDR3: CASSLYVSIAKNIQYF
V: TRBV4-2; J: TRBJ2-5; size: once; D: TRBD2; DNA: TGTGCCAGCAGCCAAGCCGGGGGGGAACAAGAGACCCAGTACTTC; CDR3: CASSQAGGEQETQYF
V: TRBV5-1; J: TRBJ2-1; size: NA; D: NA; DNA: TGCGCCAGCAGCTTGGTGGCGGGGAACTACAATGAGCAGTTCTTC; CDR3: CASSLVAGNYNEQFF
V: TRBV2; J: TRBJ2-5; size: NA; D: NA; DNA: TGTGCCAGCAGTGAATCCCTTTCGGGGGAGACCCAGTACTTC; CDR3: CASSESLSGETQYF
V: TRBV5-8; J: TRBJ2-3; size: medium-sized; D: NA; DNA: TGTGCCAGCAGCCCAGAAGGGGGAGATACGCAGTATTTT; CDR3: CASSPEGGDTQYF
V: TRBV7-2; J: TRBJ2-5; size: few; D: TRBD2; DNA: TGTGCCAGCAGCTTAGGAGGGACTAGCGGGCTCCCATTAGAGACCCAGTACTTC; CDR3: CASSLGGTSGLPLETQYF
V: TRBV15; J: TRBJ1-5; size: NA; D: NA; DNA: TGTGCCACCAGCAGAGAAACGACACCGAATCAGCCCCAGCATTTT; CDR3: CATSRETTPNQPQHF
V: TRBV19; J: TRBJ2-1; size: NA; D: TRBD1; DNA: TGTGCCAGTAGTGTACCGGGACAGGGTGGTAATGAGCAGTTCTTC; CDR3: CASSVPGQGGNEQFF
V: TRBV2; J: TRBJ1-5; size: NA; D: NA; DNA: TGTGCCAGCAGTAACAGAGTATATAGCAATCAGCCCCAGCATTTT; CDR3: CASSNRVYSNQPQHF
V: TRBV28; J: TRBJ2-5; size: NA; D: TRBD2; DNA: TGTGCCAGCACCATAGGACTAGCGGGGGGCCTGTACCAAGAGACCCAGTACTTC; CDR3: CASTIGLAGGLYQETQYF
V: TRBV27; J: TRBJ2-7; size: NA; D: TRBD2; DNA: TGTGCCAGCAGTCTAGCGGGAGGTTCCGCCTACGAGCAGTACTTC; CDR3: CASSLAGGSAYEQYF
V: TRBV6-6; J: TRBJ2-2; size: once; D: TRBD2; DNA: TGTGCCAGCAATTATGGCGGGAGGTCCGGGGAGCTGTTTTTT; CDR3: CASNYGGRSGELFF
V: TRBV29-1; J: TRBJ1-1; size: NA; D: NA; DNA: TGCAGCGTTGAACTGGGGGGGGGTTGGGCTTTCTTT; CDR3: CSVELGGGWAFF
V: TRBV29-1; J: TRBJ2-6; size: NA; D: TRBD1; DNA: TGCAGCGCAGGGGGTTCCGGGGCCAACGTCCTGACTTTC; CDR3: CSAGGSGANVLTF
V: TRBV6-5; J: TRBJ2-7; size: NA; D: TRBD2; DNA: TGTGCCAGCAGGGGGACTAGCGGGGGCTCTTACGAGCAGTACTTC; CDR3: CASRGTSGGSYEQYF
V: TRBV6-6; J: TRBJ2-2; size: NA; D: NA; DNA: TGTGCCAGCAGTTACGGCCGGGGGAACACCGGGGAGCTGTTTTTT; CDR3: CASSYGRGNTGELFF
V: TRBV5-1; J: TRBJ1-2; size: NA; D: NA; DNA: TGCGCCAGCAGCTTTGGGGTATCCGGGGATGGCTACACCTTC; CDR3: CASSFGVSGDGYTF
V: TRBV6-5; J: TRBJ2-6; size: NA; D: NA; DNA: TGTGCCAGCAGTTACCGCCCGGTTCCTGGGGCCAACGTCCTGACTTTC; CDR3: CASSYRPVPGANVLTF
V: TRBV5-1; J: TRBJ2-5; size: NA; D: TRBD1; DNA: TGCGCCAGCAGCTTAGCAAGGGACAGGGTAATTGGTGAGACCCAGTACTTC; CDR3: CASSLARDRVIGETQYF
V: TRBV7-9; J: TRBJ1-2; size: once; D: TRBD1; DNA: TGTGCCAGCAGCTTAGGGGGACAGGGGGGTTCATCTGGCTACACCTTC; CDR3: CASSLGGQGGSSGYTF
V: TRBV2; J: TRBJ1-3; size: once; D: NA; DNA: TGTGCCAGCACCCCGGCGGGACGTCTCTCTGGAAACACCATATATTTT; CDR3: CASTPAGRLSGNTIYF
V: TRBV7-7; J: TRBJ2-5; size: few; D: NA; DNA: TGTGCTAGCAGCTTAACTACTAAACAAGAGACCCAGTACTTC; CDR3: CASSLTTKQETQYF
V: TRBV5-4; J: TRBJ2-7; size: NA; D: NA; DNA: TGTGCCAGCCACTCGACGGGAGACTACGAGCAGTACTTC; CDR3: CASHSTGDYEQYF
V: TRBV4-3; J: TRBJ2-7; size: few; D: NA; DNA: TGCGCCAGCAGCCAAGGGCTAGATACCTACGAGCAGTACTTC; CDR3: CASSQGLDTYEQYF
V: TRBV11-1; J: TRBJ2-7; size: NA; D: NA; DNA: TGTGCCAGCAGCTTAAATAACTACGAGCAGTACTTC; CDR3: CASSLNNYEQYF
V: TRBV30; J: TRBJ2-2; size: NA; D: TRBD1; DNA: TGTGCCTGGAAGGGACAGGGGGCCGGGGAGCTGTTTTTT; CDR3: CAWKGQGAGELFF
V: TRBV7-3; J: TRBJ2-1; size: NA; D: TRBD2; DNA: TGTGCCAGCAGTCAAAGCGGGAGGAGGAATGAGCAGTTCTTC; CDR3: CASSQSGRRNEQFF
V: TRBV28; J: TRBJ1-1; size: few; D: TRBD1; DNA: TGTGCCAGCAGTTTAGAAGGGGGCAGGTTACTTGAAGCTTTCTTT; CDR3: CASSLEGGRLLEAFF
V: TRBV7-9; J: TRBJ1-2; size: NA; D: NA; DNA: TGTGCCAGCATGGAGAATGGCTACACCTTC; CDR3: CASMENGYTF
V: TRBV27; J: TRBJ1-2; size: NA; D: NA; DNA: TGTGCCAGCAGTTTAACGGGTTCCTATGGCTACACCTTC; CDR3: CASSLTGSYGYTF
V: TRBV7-3; J: TRBJ2-3; size: NA; D: NA; DNA: TGTGCCAGCAGCTTGGGCACCTACGGGGTTTTTTCAGATACGCAGTATTTT; CDR3: CASSLGTYGVFSDTQYF
V: TRBV11-2; J: TRBJ2-1; size: NA; D: TRBD2; DNA: TGTGCCAGCAGCCCGACCAGCGGGAGTTCCTACAATGAGCAGTTCTTC; CDR3: CASSPTSGSSYNEQFF
V: TRBV27; J: TRBJ2-7; size: NA; D: NA; DNA: TGTGCCAGCAGCCCTTGGAGGGAGGACGAGCAGTACTTC; CDR3: CASSPWREDEQYF
V: TRBV7-9; J: TRBJ2-5; size: NA; D: TRBD1; DNA: TGTGCCAGCAGCTTAGGGGACAGGGCCTGGGAGACCCAGTACTTC; CDR3: CASSLGDRAWETQYF
V: TRBV5-6; J: TRBJ1-2; size: NA; D: NA; DNA: TGTGCCAGCAGCCCCCCGGGACACTTCTATGGCTACACCTTC; CDR3: CASSPPGHFYGYTF
V: TRBV9; J: TRBJ2-2; size: NA; D: NA; DNA: TGTGCCAGCAGCGTAGCGAGTACGAACACCGGGGAGCTGTTTTTT; CDR3: CASSVASTNTGELFF
V: TRBV7-9; J: TRBJ2-3; size: NA; D: NA; DNA: TGTGCCAGCAGCCCCACCAGGGGCTTGGTAGATACGCAGTATTTT; CDR3: CASSPTRGLVDTQYF